This record looks at one TCR beta chain sequence and its context. What it recognizes is unknown. This entry is derived from a study of siplizumab effects on memory and regulatory T cells. Study findings and constraints: With siplizumab, Treg-derived clones averaged about 69% of mappable alloreactive CD4+ clones, versus less than 35% in controls. Alloreactive sequences tracing back to unstimulated CD4+ memory cells fell significantly with siplizumab. Memory T cells appeared less diverse than naive cells, which seemed to contribute substantially to alloresponse.

Generated by immunoSEQ multiplex PCR, the TCRdb table keeps only in-frame clones and is missing some. The sample contains 55,000 to 65,000 clones, about 98% of which appear only once. The ends were cut back, 0 bases at V and 4 bases at J, with 12 bases in the middle. This CDR3 spans 15 amino acids. Germline-derived CDR1 and CDR2 are LGHNA and YNFKEQ. Sample: naive CD8+ T cells sorted from blood. This chain uses TRBV4-2 with TRBJ1-2; D call uncertain. This receptor was obtained from a human donor in good health. CDR3 sequence reads: CASSQEEQVFYGYTF. CDR3 nucleotide sequence: TGTGCCAGCAGCCAAGAGGAGCAGGTTTTCTATGGCTACACCTTC.